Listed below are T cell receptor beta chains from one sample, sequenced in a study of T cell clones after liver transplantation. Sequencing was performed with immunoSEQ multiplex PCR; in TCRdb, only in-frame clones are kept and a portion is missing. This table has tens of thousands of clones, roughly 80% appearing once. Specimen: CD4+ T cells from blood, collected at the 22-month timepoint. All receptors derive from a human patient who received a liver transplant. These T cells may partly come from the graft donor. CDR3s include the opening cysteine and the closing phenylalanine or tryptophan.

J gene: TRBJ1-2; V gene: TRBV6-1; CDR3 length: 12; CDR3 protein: CASSLGGKGYTF
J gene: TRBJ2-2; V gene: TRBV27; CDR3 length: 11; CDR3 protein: CASKTAGELFF
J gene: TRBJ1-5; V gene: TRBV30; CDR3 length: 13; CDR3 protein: CAWRPDSNQPQHF
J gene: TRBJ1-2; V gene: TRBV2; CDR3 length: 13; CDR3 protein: CASSGGQGSGYTF
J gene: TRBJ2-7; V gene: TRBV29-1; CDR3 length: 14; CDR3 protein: CSVGGDSTLDEQYF
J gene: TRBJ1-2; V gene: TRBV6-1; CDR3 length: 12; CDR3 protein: CASSTRTNGYTF
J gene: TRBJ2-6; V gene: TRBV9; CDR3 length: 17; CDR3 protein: CASSGRPTDSGANVLTF
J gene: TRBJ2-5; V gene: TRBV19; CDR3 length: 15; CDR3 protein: CASSRLAGGTETQYF
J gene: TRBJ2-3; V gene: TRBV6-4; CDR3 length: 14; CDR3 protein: CASSEGTSTDTQYF
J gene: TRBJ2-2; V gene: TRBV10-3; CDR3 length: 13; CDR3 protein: CAIMELATGELFF
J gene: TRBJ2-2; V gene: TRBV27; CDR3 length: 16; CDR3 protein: CASRGLAGGYTGELFF
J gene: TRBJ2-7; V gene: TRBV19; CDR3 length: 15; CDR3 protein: CASSLRGRGSYEQYF
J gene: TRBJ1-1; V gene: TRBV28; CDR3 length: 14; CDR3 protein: CASSSHNQGAEAFF
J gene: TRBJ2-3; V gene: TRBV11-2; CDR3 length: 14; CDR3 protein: CASSEELRADTQYF
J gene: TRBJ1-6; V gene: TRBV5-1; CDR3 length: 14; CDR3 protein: CASSLGTVNSPLHF